What follows are 14 T cell receptor beta chains derived from one specimen sequenced in a study of T cell changes during pregnancy in multiple sclerosis. The method was immunoSEQ multiplex PCR; TCRdb's version includes in-frame clones alone and lacks a portion of them. The sample lists roughly 30,000 clones, roughly 90% seen once, with roughly 0.58% in the top ten. Sequencing was performed on CD4+ T cells from peripheral blood mononuclear cells, taken in the first trimester of pregnancy. The receptors derive from a female donor in good health, enrolled as a control in a pregnancy study.

The chain combines TRBV7-2 with TRBJ1-4; the D is unclear. Trimming stripped 1 base from V and 1 base from J, with 13 bases between. Per germline, CDR1 SGHTA and CDR2 FQGNSA. The CDR3 extends over 17 amino acids. CDR3 sequence reads: CASSLGRIGLTNEKLFF. The CDR3 nucleotides read TGTGCCAGCAGCTTAGGACGGATAGGACTAACTAATGAAAAACTGTTTTTT.

This chain links TRBV25-1 with TRBJ2-3; 8 nucleotides agree with TRBD1. V lost 2 bases to trimming and J lost 0 bases; unmatched junction nucleotides: 1. Germline CDR1 reads MGHDK; CDR2 reads SYGVNS. CDR3 length equals 15 residues. In DNA, the CDR3 is TGTGCCAGCAGTGAAGACAGGGGTAGCACAGATACGCAGTATTTT. This codes for CASSEDRGSTDTQYF. The full variable domain, in which reference TRBV25-1 and TRBJ2-3 provide the parts outside the CDR3, is EADIYQTPRYLVIGTGKKITLECSQTMGHDKMYWYQQDPGMELHLIHYSYGVNSTEKGDLSSESTVSRIRTEHFPLTLESARPSHTSQYLCASSEDRGSTDTQYFGPGTRLTVL.

The CDR3 region is CASRIRAGYTGELFF. For the CDR3, the DNA is TGTGCCAGCAGAATACGCGCGGGATACACCGGGGAGCTGTTTTTT. This rearrangement joins TRBV2 to TRBJ2-2; maybe TRBD2 (6 bases). This CDR3 has 15 amino acids. Germline values: CDR1 SNHLY, CDR2 FYNNEI. V gave up 6 bases and J gave up 3 bases, with 14 bases separating them.

This chain joins TRBV7-2 and TRBJ2-3; a weak D match, TRBD2 (7 bases). Deletions cut 5 bases from V and 0 bases from J, with 15 bases between. Germline values: CDR1 SGHTA, CDR2 FQGNSA. The CDR3 is 16 amino acids. The CDR3, as DNA: TGTGCCAGCAGCGGGGGGGCGGCCTCCAGCACAGATACGCAGTATTTT. Translated: CASSGGAASSTDTQYF.

This chain joins TRBV1 and TRBJ2-3; TRBD2 is taken as the D call from the table, unchecked against the DNA. TRBV1 is recorded as a pseudogene. CDR3 size: 18 residues. The CDR3 is CTSSQVALAGGYPDTQYF. Written as DNA, the CDR3 is TGCACCAGCAGCCAAGTGGCCCTGGCGGGAGGGTACCCAGATACGCAGTATTTT.

The V gene is TRBV2, the J gene TRBJ2-3; D is unclear. CDR1 and CDR2 from the germline V gene are SNHLY and FYNNEI. The germline V and J ends were trimmed by 10 bases and 4 bases, with 6 bases remaining between them. The CDR3 runs to 10 residues. The CDR3 here is CATSSDTQYF. CDR3 nucleotide sequence: TGTGCCACCAGCTCAGATACGCAGTATTTT.

The gene calls are TRBV19 and TRBJ2-3; maybe TRBD2 (7 bases). The CDR3 runs to 15 residues. The V end lost 5 bases, the J end lost 4 bases, and 16 bases lay between the germline ends. Germline CDR1 reads LNHDA; CDR2 reads SQIVND (reference sequence). CDR3 in DNA: TGTGCCAGTAGTGCCCTCGGGGGGCTACCAGATACGCAGTATTTT. As protein: CASSALGGLPDTQYF.

This chain joins TRBV7-7 and TRBJ2-3; 10 nucleotides line up with TRBD2. Germline V gene data show CDR1 as SSHAT and CDR2 as FNYEAQ (reference sequence). CDR3 size: 16 residues. The CDR3 region is CASFSPGTSVPDTQYF. The DNA of the CDR3 is TGTGCTAGCTTCTCCCCTGGGACTAGCGTTCCAGATACGCAGTATTTT.

The rearrangement uses TRBV7-2 and TRBJ2-5, with D unresolved. V lost 8 bases to trimming and J lost 12 bases, with 19 bases between them. Germline loops: CDR1 SGHTA, CDR2 FQGNSA. The CDR3 is 12 amino acids. The CDR3 spells CASSLKPPSEYF. The CDR3 coding sequence is TGTGCCAGCTCACTAAAACCCCCTTCCGAGTACTTC.

This clone was counted once. This chain uses TRBV7-9 with TRBJ1-1, with 7 nucleotides matching TRBD1. V lost 7 bases to trimming and J lost 10 bases; unmatched junction nucleotides: 12. The CDR3 loop spans 13 amino acids. Germline V lookup: CDR1 SEHNR, CDR2 FQNEAQ (reference sequence). The DNA for the CDR3 is TGTGCCAGCAACAAAGGGGGCGGCGGAGTAGCTTTCTTT. It encodes CASNKGGGGVAFF.

The CDR3, as DNA: TGTGCCAGCAGCGTAGGGGCGGGGGACAATGAGCAGTTCTTC. This encodes CASSVGAGDNEQFF. The chain links TRBV9 to TRBJ2-1; the match to TRBD2 covers 7 bases. The V and J ends lost 0 bases and 5 bases, in that order; junction bases with no gene match: 2. The germline CDR1 and CDR2 sequences are SGDLS and YYNGEE. The CDR3 is 14 amino acids.

The V gene is TRBV30, the J gene TRBJ1-5; unclear D gene. With 0 bases removed from V and 4 bases from J, the gap between germline ends came to 10 bases. The CDR3 is made up of 14 amino acids. Germline V CDR1 and CDR2: GTSNPN, SVGIG (reference sequence). CDR3 coding DNA: TGTGCCTGGAGTGTAAGGTCAGGAAATCAGCCCCAGCATTTT. This codes for CAWSVRSGNQPQHF.

V is TRBV7-2 and J is TRBJ2-5, with 8 bases fitting TRBD2. Germline loops: CDR1 SGHTA, CDR2 FQGNSA. J gave up 4 bases and V 6 bases, and 7 bases lay outside the gene matches. CDR3 size: 14 residues. In nucleotides, the CDR3 is TGTGCCAGCAGTACCGGGACTAGTAGAGAGACCCAGTACTTC. It encodes CASSTGTSRETQYF. Together with reference TRBV7-2 and TRBJ2-5, the CDR3 gives the full variable domain: GAGVSQSPSNKVTEKGKDVELRCDPISGHTALYWYRQSLGQGLEFLIYFQGNSAPDKSGLPSDRFSAERTGGSVSTLTIQRTQQEDSAVYLCASSTGTSRETQYFGPGTRLLVL.

The chain joins TRBV15 to TRBJ1-1, with D unclear. V was cut by 0 bases and J by 5 bases, with 13 bases left in between. The CDR3 runs 15 residues. CDR1 LNHNV and CDR2 YYDKDF come from the germline V gene (reference sequence). This CDR3 reads CATSRDSEGGTEAFF. CDR3 nucleotide sequence: TGTGCCACCAGCAGAGATTCTGAGGGTGGGACTGAAGCTTTCTTT.